This is a list of T cell receptor beta chains from one sample in a study of shared clonotypes between healthy human individuals. Assay used: immunoSEQ multiplex PCR; TCRdb lists only in-frame clones, some missing. The repertoire holds about 2 million clones, with about 95% as singletons. Sequencing was done on a sample of naive CD8+ T cells sorted from blood. These receptors were obtained from a man aged 18 to 30 in good health. The CDR3 runs from the conserved cysteine through the conserved F or W. D genes are given only for firm matches. Clone size is not always given. Where it is, it says once, few, many or a class for expanded clones.

V: TRBV30
D: .
J: TRBJ2-4
size: .
DNA: TGTGCCTGGAGTGACGGGAACAACATTCAGTACTTC
CDR3: CAWSDGNNIQYF

V: TRBV5-4
D: .
J: TRBJ2-5
size: .
DNA: TGTGCCAGCAGCTTGGGGCTAGAGACCCAGTACTTC
CDR3: CASSLGLETQYF

V: TRBV5-1
D: TRBD2
J: TRBJ2-1
size: once
DNA: TGCGCCAGCAGCTTGGCATCTAGCGGAGGCTCCTACAATGAGCAGTTCTTC
CDR3: CASSLASSGGSYNEQFF

V: TRBV2
D: TRBD1
J: TRBJ2-7
size: once
DNA: TGTGCCAGCAGTGAAGACGGGGCAGGGGGCGACGAGCAGTACTTC
CDR3: CASSEDGAGGDEQYF

V: TRBV19
D: TRBD1
J: TRBJ1-2
size: .
DNA: TGTGCCAGTACCTCAGGGGGCAGCGATGGCTACACCTTC
CDR3: CASTSGGSDGYTF

V: TRBV15
D: .
J: TRBJ1-2
size: .
DNA: TGTGCCACCAGCAGAGGGGGGGATATGGGCTATGGCTACACCTTC
CDR3: CATSRGGDMGYGYTF

V: TRBV4-2
D: TRBD1
J: TRBJ1-4
size: .
DNA: TGTGCCAGCAGCCAAGATAGGGACAGGGAAGCCGAAAAACTGTTTTTT
CDR3: CASSQDRDREAEKLFF

V: TRBV6-1
D: .
J: TRBJ2-7
size: .
DNA: TGTGCCAGCAGTGAGTCGGACGGCGGCTACGAGCAGTACTTC
CDR3: CASSESDGGYEQYF

V: TRBV4-1
D: .
J: TRBJ2-2
size: once
DNA: TGCGCCAGCAGCCAAGATAGAGCCAGAGGGACCGGGGAGCTGTTTTTT
CDR3: CASSQDRARGTGELFF

V: TRBV6-1
D: TRBD2
J: TRBJ2-5
size: once
DNA: TGTGCCAGCAGTGAGTACCTAACACCGGGACTAGGCCCTCAAGAGACCCAGTACTTC
CDR3: CASSEYLTPGLGPQETQYF

V: TRBV4-1
D: TRBD1
J: TRBJ1-2
size: .
DNA: TGCGCCAGCAGCTTTGGGGACAGGGTAGGAAATGGCTACACCTTC
CDR3: CASSFGDRVGNGYTF

V: TRBV11-2
D: .
J: TRBJ1-2
size: .
DNA: TGTGCCAGCAGCGCCCGGGGTCCCGACTATGGCTACACCTTC
CDR3: CASSARGPDYGYTF

V: TRBV27
D: .
J: TRBJ2-7
size: .
DNA: TGTGCCAGCAGTCCCTCCCCCTACGAGCAGTACTTC
CDR3: CASSPSPYEQYF

V: TRBV27
D: .
J: TRBJ1-5
size: .
DNA: TGTGCCAGCAGTAATAATAGCAATCAGCCCCAGCATTTT
CDR3: CASSNNSNQPQHF

V: TRBV5-6
D: TRBD1
J: TRBJ1-2
size: .
DNA: TGTGCCAGCAGCTTAGAACAGGGGAACTATGGCTACACCTTC
CDR3: CASSLEQGNYGYTF

V: TRBV27
D: .
J: TRBJ1-3
size: .
DNA: TGTGCCAGCAGAAAACTGGGGGACGGAAACACCATATATTTT
CDR3: CASRKLGDGNTIYF

V: TRBV2
D: .
J: TRBJ1-5
size: .
DNA: TGTGCCAGCAGTGAAGGGGGGGAATATCAGCCCCAGCATTTT
CDR3: CASSEGGEYQPQHF

V: TRBV9
D: .
J: TRBJ2-3
size: .
DNA: TGTGCCAGCAGCGTAGAGTCCACAGATACGCAGTATTTT
CDR3: CASSVESTDTQYF

V: TRBV6-1
D: .
J: TRBJ1-1
size: .
DNA: TGTGCCAGCAGTGAAGGGAGTGCAGCTTTCTTT
CDR3: CASSEGSAAFF

V: TRBV27
D: .
J: TRBJ2-7
size: .
DNA: TGTGCCAGCAGGACGTTTCTTGCCTACGAGCAGTACTTC
CDR3: CASRTFLAYEQYF

V: TRBV5-6
D: .
J: TRBJ2-7
size: .
DNA: TGTGCCAGCAGCTTGGCGGGGGCAGGGGTCCTCGAGCAGTACTTC
CDR3: CASSLAGAGVLEQYF

V: TRBV28
D: .
J: TRBJ2-7
size: .
DNA: TGTGCCAGCAGTTTAGGCGTTAGGGGTTGGGACGAGCAGTACTTC
CDR3: CASSLGVRGWDEQYF

V: TRBV13
D: TRBD1
J: TRBJ2-7
size: .
DNA: TGTGCCAGCAGCCACGGGACAGGGAGGTCCTACGAGCAGTACTTC
CDR3: CASSHGTGRSYEQYF

V: TRBV9
D: .
J: TRBJ1-2
size: .
DNA: TGTGCCAGCAGCGTAGAGGGTTTCAACTATGGCTACACCTTC
CDR3: CASSVEGFNYGYTF

V: TRBV27
D: .
J: TRBJ2-1
size: .
DNA: TGTGCCAGCAGTTTGGCCGCATTTTACAATGAGCAGTTCTTC
CDR3: CASSLAAFYNEQFF

V: TRBV7-9
D: .
J: TRBJ1-1
size: .
DNA: TGTGCCAGCAGGGCGAGGGGAAGCTCAGTCACTGAAGCTTTCTTT
CDR3: CASRARGSSVTEAFF